The 14 T cell receptor beta chains presented below share a single source sample, sequenced in a study of response to subunit inactivated influenza vaccine. TCRdb used MiXCR to reprocess the RT-PCR reads, holding one entry per CDR3 protein. The repertoire holds approximately 520,000 distinct CDR3 sequences, with 25% as singletons. The specimen was CD4+ T cells sorted from PBMCs, collected roughly 5 days after vaccination. Receptors were obtained from a man aged 50-60 years who received an inactivated influenza vaccine.

This chain connects TRBV6-2 or TRBV6-3 to TRBJ2-1; TRBD2 matches at 11 bases. The V segment lost 7 bases and the J segment 8 bases; nucleotides outside the gene matches: 10. Germline CDR1 MNHEY, CDR2 SVGEGT. This CDR3 region has 15 residues. In DNA form, the CDR3 reads TGTGCCAGCAAATTAGCGGGAGGGCCTGTGGATGAGCAGTTCTTC. This codes for CASKLAGGPVDEQFF.

The chain recombines TRBV7-9 with TRBJ2-1; D is undetermined. The CDR3 totals 15 residues. Trimming took off 3 bases at V and 3 bases at J, with 12 bases between the two ends. Germline V gives CDR1 SEHNR, CDR2 FQNEAQ (reference sequence). The CDR3 here is CASSLRIGIYNEQFF. The CDR3 DNA sequence: TGTGCCAGCAGCTTGAGGATCGGTATCTACAATGAGCAGTTCTTC.

In this sample, this clonotype turned up a few times. As DNA, the CDR3 is TGCAGTGCTAATTTCGGGTGGGGATCGGGGTACGATGAGCAGTTCTTC. As protein: CSANFGWGSGYDEQFF. The chain carries TRBV20-1 and TRBJ2-1; D may be TRBD2 (5 bases). The germline CDR1 and CDR2 sequences are DFQATT and SNEGSKA (reference sequence). V was pared by 4 bases and J by 8 bases, with 24 bases between. CDR3 length: 16 residues.

This chain uses TRBV29-1 with TRBJ2-6; the match to TRBD1 covers 10 bases. From germline, CDR1 is SQVTM and CDR2 ANQGSEA. CDR3 size: 15 residues. V lost 4 bases and J lost 2; bases outside the gene matches: 2. This chain's CDR3 is CSVAGQGTGANVLTF. CDR3 in DNA: TGCAGCGTTGCGGGACAGGGGACTGGGGCCAACGTCCTGACTTTC.

This chain uses TRBV5-1 with TRBJ2-1; 9 bases line up with TRBD2. Germline V gene lookup returns CDR1 SGHRS and CDR2 YFSETQ. V lost 5 bases, J lost 0 bases, and 3 bases stayed unmatched. This CDR3 is built from 15 residues. The CDR3 DNA follows: TGCGCCAGCAGGGCTAGCGGGGACTCCTACAATGAGCAGTTCTTC. The encoded protein is CASRASGDSYNEQFF.

DNA of the CDR3: TGTGCCAGCAGGATTAGCGGGGTGCGCACAGATACGCAGTATTTT. Its translation is CASRISGVRTDTQYF. The chain joins TRBV12-3 or TRBV12-4 to TRBJ2-3, with 8 positions matching TRBD2. V was clipped by 6 bases and J by 1 base; unmatched bases: 6. The CDR3 is 15 residues long.

There are many counts of this clonotype. The V and J genes are TRBV29-1 and TRBJ1-5; 7 bases align to TRBD1. This CDR3 spans 13 amino acids. The junction had 7 bases not matched to a gene; V was cut back by 6 bases and J by 5 bases. Germline V gives CDR1 SQVTM, CDR2 ANQGSEA. CDR3 region: CSVADRYDQPQHF. The CDR3 DNA is TGCAGCGTAGCGGACAGGTATGATCAGCCCCAGCATTTT. The variable domain in full, completed from reference TRBV29-1 and TRBJ1-5, reads SAVISQKPSRDICQRGTSLTIQCQVDSQVTMMFWYRQQPGQSLTLIATANQGSEATYESGFVIDKFPISRPNLTFSTLTVSNMSPEDSSIYLCSVADRYDQPQHFGDGTRLSIL.

The sample holds many counts of this clonotype. J is TRBJ2-7 and V is TRBV18, with D maybe TRBD2 (5 bases). Germline CDR1 and CDR2: KGHSH and LQKENI. This CDR3 contains 12 residues. Trimming stripped 6 bases from V and 7 bases from J, with 13 bases between. The CDR3 sequence is CASSPLREEQYF. In nucleotides, the CDR3 is TGTGCCAGCTCTCCCCTGAGGGAGGAGCAGTACTTC. Full variable domain (missing parts from reference TRBV18 and TRBJ2-7): NAGVMQNPRHLVRRRGQEARLRCSPMKGHSHVYWYRQLPEEGLKFMVYLQKENIIDESGMPKERFSAEFPKEGPSILRIQQVVRGDSAAYFCASSPLREEQYFGPGTRLTVT.

V is TRBV18 and J is TRBJ2-5, with 8 bases that match TRBD1. The V segment lost 0 bases and the J segment 5 bases; nucleotides outside the gene matches: 5. Germline assignment: CDR1 KGHSH and CDR2 LQKENI. The CDR3 covers 15 residues. Written as DNA, the CDR3 is TGTGCCAGCTCACCACCCAGCAGGGGGCGCGAGACCCAGTACTTC. Protein sequence: CASSPPSRGRETQYF.

V usage is TRBV6-2 or TRBV6-3 and J usage is TRBJ2-5; D is unresolved. CDR1 and CDR2 from the germline V gene are MNHEY and SVGEGT. This CDR3 is built from 13 residues. V was shortened by 6 bases and J by 5 bases, with 13 bases between the two germline ends. Here the CDR3 reads CASRHLNLETQYF. CDR3 bases: TGTGCCAGCAGGCACCTAAACCTGGAGACCCAGTACTTC.

This clonotype showed up just once. The rearrangement links TRBV6-5 to TRBJ2-7; TRBD2 aligns across 8 bases. V was clipped by 0 bases and J by 4 bases; unmatched bases: 5. This CDR3 comprises 15 residues. Germline loops: CDR1 MNHEY, CDR2 SVGAGI. The CDR3 nucleotides are TGTGCCAGCAGTTACTCGGTACTAGCGGTTTACGAGCAGTACTTC. Translated, it gives CASSYSVLAVYEQYF.

V usage is TRBV28 and J usage is TRBJ2-1, with 7 bases aligning to TRBD2. Germline CDR1 reads MDHEN; CDR2 reads SYDVKM. This CDR3 comprises 14 residues. J lost 6 bases, V lost 9 bases, and 11 bases had no gene match. The CDR3 loop is CASEGGWGGNEQFF. CDR3 DNA: TGTGCCAGTGAGGGAGGGTGGGGTGGCAATGAGCAGTTCTTC.

For the CDR3, the DNA is TGCAGTGCTAAACGGGCGGCGGGAGGATCGGGTGAGCAGTTCTTC. Residues: CSAKRAAGGSGEQFF. The chain has TRBV20-1 and TRBJ2-1; 8 bases map to TRBD2. V trimming: 4 bases; J trimming: 9 bases; junction bases outside the gene matches: 14. This CDR3 comprises 15 residues. Germline loops: CDR1 DFQATT, CDR2 SNEGSKA (reference sequence).

The CDR3 DNA sequence: TGCAGCGTCGGACTAGCGGGGGGATTCCGCTCCTACGAGCAGTACTTC. Translating gives CSVGLAGGFRSYEQYF. The genes are TRBV29-1 and TRBJ2-7, with TRBD2 matching 14 bases. Germline V gene data show CDR1 as SQVTM and CDR2 as ANQGSEA. V was clipped by 6 bases and J by 0 bases; unmatched bases: 7. CDR3 length: 16 amino acids.